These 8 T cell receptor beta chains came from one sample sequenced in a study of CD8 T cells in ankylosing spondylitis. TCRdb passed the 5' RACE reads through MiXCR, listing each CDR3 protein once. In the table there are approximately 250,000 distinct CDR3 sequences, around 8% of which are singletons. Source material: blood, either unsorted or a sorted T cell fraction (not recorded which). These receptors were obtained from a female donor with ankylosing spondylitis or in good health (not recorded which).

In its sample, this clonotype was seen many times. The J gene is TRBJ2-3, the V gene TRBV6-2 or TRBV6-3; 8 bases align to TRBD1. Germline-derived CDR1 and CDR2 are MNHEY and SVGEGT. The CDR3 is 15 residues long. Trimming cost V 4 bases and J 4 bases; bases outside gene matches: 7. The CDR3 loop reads CASSSTGVSSDTQYF. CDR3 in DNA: TGTGCCAGCAGTTCGACAGGGGTTTCGTCAGATACGCAGTATTTT.

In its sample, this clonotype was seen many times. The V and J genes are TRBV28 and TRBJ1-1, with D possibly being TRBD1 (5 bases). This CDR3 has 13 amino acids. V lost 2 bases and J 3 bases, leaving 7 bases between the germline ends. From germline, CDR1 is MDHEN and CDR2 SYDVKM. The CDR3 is CASSLGTYTEAFF. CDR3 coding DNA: TGTGCCAGCAGTTTAGGGACCTACACTGAAGCTTTCTTT.

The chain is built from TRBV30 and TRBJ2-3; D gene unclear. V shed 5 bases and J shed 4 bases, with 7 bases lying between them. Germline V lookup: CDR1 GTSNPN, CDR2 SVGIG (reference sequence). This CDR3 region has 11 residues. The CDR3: CAWAHPDTQYF. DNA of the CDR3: TGTGCCTGGGCCCATCCAGATACGCAGTATTTT. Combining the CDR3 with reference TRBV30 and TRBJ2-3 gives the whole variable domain SQTIHQWPATLVQPVGSPLSLECTVEGTSNPNLYWYRQAAGRGLQLLFYSVGIGQISSEVPQNLSASRPQDRQFILSSKKLLLSDSGFYLCAWAHPDTQYFGPGTRLTVL.

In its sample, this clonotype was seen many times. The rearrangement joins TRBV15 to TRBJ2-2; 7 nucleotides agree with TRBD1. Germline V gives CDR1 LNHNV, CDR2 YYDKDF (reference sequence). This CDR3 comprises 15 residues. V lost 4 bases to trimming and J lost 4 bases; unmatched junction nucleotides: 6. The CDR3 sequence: CATSKGAFTTGELFF. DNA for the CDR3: TGTGCCACCAGCAAGGGGGCTTTCACCACCGGGGAGCTGTTTTTT.

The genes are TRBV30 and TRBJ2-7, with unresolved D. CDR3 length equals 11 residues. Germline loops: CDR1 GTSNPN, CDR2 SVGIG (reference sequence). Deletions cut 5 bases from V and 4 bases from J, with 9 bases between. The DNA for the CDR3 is TGTGCCTGGGACGTCGGATACGAGCAGTACTTC. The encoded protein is CAWDVGYEQYF.

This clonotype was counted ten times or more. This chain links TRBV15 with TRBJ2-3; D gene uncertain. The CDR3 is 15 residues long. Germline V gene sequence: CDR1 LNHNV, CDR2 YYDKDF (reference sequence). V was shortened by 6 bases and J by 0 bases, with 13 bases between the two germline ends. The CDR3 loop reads CATRTRTVSTDTQYF. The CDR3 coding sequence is TGTGCCACCAGAACGCGGACGGTTAGCACAGATACGCAGTATTTT.

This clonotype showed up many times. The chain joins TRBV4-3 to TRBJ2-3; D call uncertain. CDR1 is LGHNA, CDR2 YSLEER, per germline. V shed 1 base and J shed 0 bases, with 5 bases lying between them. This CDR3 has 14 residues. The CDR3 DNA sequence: TGCGCCAGCAGCCAAGGGGGAAGCACAGATACGCAGTATTTT. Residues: CASSQGGSTDTQYF.

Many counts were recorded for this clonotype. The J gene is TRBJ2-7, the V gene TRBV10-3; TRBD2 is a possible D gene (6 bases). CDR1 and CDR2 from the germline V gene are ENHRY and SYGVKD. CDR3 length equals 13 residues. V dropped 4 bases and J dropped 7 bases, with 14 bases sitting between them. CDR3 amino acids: CAISVQYLAEQYF. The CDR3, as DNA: TGTGCCATCAGTGTTCAATACCTAGCGGAGCAGTACTTC.